Each of the 2 T cell receptor beta chains below was sequenced from the same sample in a study of blood T cell repertoires in COVID-19. The method was immunoSEQ multiplex PCR; TCRdb's version includes in-frame clones alone and lacks a portion of them. The table lists a few hundred thousand clones, roughly 90% of them singletons. The specimen was peripheral blood. The receptor set was obtained from a woman aged 30 to 39 with COVID-19, enrolled during active disease.

This chain connects TRBV2 to TRBJ2-2; D is unresolved. Germline CDR1 and CDR2: SNHLY and FYNNEI. CDR3 length: 14 amino acids. Trimming took off 4 bases at V and 4 bases at J, with 10 bases between the two ends. The CDR3 DNA sequence: TGTGCCAGCAGTGGTCCAGGAATCACCGGGGAGCTGTTTTTT. It specifies CASSGPGITGELFF.

This chain's CDR3 is CASSLLWEQGDNSPLHF. CDR3 bases: TGTGCCAGCAGCTTGTTGTGGGAACAGGGGGATAATTCACCCCTCCACTTT. This chain connects TRBV5-5 to TRBJ1-6, with 8 bases lining up with TRBD1. The V segment lost 1 base and the J segment 5 bases; nucleotides outside the gene matches: 8. The CDR3 consists of 17 residues. Germline loops: CDR1 SGHKS, CDR2 YYEKEE (reference sequence).